This T cell receptor (beta chain) was sequenced in a study of patients with pleural tuberculosis. TCRdb processed the reads anew with MiXCR; each CDR3 protein has one entry. Of about 50,000 distinct CDR3 sequences in the sample, less than 8% are singletons; the top ten hold 15% to 20%. This clonotype was detected many times. Germline V CDR1 and CDR2: ENHRY, SYGVKD. This CDR3 has 12 amino acids. The receptor was derived from a human donor with pleural tuberculosis. The rearrangement joins TRBV10-3 to TRBJ2-7; D unclear. DNA for the CDR3: TGTGCTGTCCTTCCTAGCTCCTACGAGCAGTACTTC. Translated: CAVLPSSYEQYF.